Listed here are 8 T cell receptor beta chains from one sample, sequenced in a study of metastatic and nonmetastatic thyroid tumors. TCRdb reprocessed the PCR reads using MiXCR. The sample consists of some 45,000 clones, around 15% of them appearing once. Patients had received no treatment of any kind before thyroid surgery. The sample was blood. These receptors were obtained from a female donor with papillary thyroid cancer or a benign thyroid nodule (not recorded which). Some clones in this sample may be carry-over from other donors' samples.

The table lists this clone with many counts. The rearrangement uses TRBV6-1 and TRBJ2-7, with D perhaps TRBD1 (7 bases). V was trimmed by 8 bases and J by 6 bases, leaving 20 bases between them. The CDR3 length is 14 residues. The germline V gene has CDR1 MNHNS and CDR2 SASEGT. In DNA, the CDR3 is TGTGCCAGCGAAGAGCGACAGGGACTCGCCGAGCAGTACTTC. Translated, it gives CASEERQGLAEQYF.

This clone was counted only a few times. This chain joins TRBV20-1 and TRBJ2-7; D might be TRBD1 (6 bases). CDR3 length: 11 residues. CDR1 is DFQATT, CDR2 SNEGSKA, per germline (reference sequence). The CDR3 here is CSHRVSYEQYF. The CDR3 DNA reads as TGCAGCCACAGGGTCTCCTACGAGCAGTACTTC.

This clone was counted ten times or more. The rearrangement links TRBV5-6 to TRBJ2-1, with TRBD1 as a possible D gene (6 bases). Germline values: CDR1 SGHDT, CDR2 YYEEEE. The V and J ends lost 5 bases and 2 bases respectively, with 14 bases between them. This CDR3 is built from 15 residues. CDR3 protein: CASRWGQGTYNEQFF. The CDR3 nucleotides are TGTGCCAGCAGATGGGGGCAGGGGACCTACAATGAGCAGTTCTTC.

This clone came up many times. This chain joins TRBV20-1 and TRBJ2-7, with 14 bases identical to TRBD2. The length of the CDR3 is 16 residues. Unmatched junction bases numbered 5, after V lost 2 bases and J lost 2 bases. Germline V gene lookup returns CDR1 DFQATT and CDR2 SNEGSKA (reference sequence). The CDR3 sequence is CSARLGLAGGPYEQYF. The DNA of the CDR3 is TGCAGTGCTAGATTAGGACTAGCGGGAGGTCCCTACGAGCAGTACTTC.

With regard to this clone: At one boundary the junction diverges from the germline segment, which might be a read error. The chain is built from TRBV19 and TRBJ2-3; a weak D match, TRBD1 (5 bases). The germline CDR1 and CDR2 sequences are LNHDA and SQIVND (reference sequence). The length of the CDR3 is 13 residues. CDR3 sequence: CSARDSTTDTQYF. For the CDR3, the DNA is TGCAGTGCTAGAGACAGCACCACAGATACGCAGTATTTT.

A few counts support this clone. The chain combines TRBV6-1 with TRBJ2-3, with D possibly being TRBD1 or TRBD2 (5 bases each). This CDR3 spans 15 amino acids. Germline V gives CDR1 MNHNS, CDR2 SASEGT. Between the trimmed V and J ends, which lost 4 bases and 2 bases, there was a span of 13 bases. The CDR3 bases are TGTGCCAGCAGTGTAACTGGGGGAGTCACAGATACGCAGTATTTT. This translates into CASSVTGGVTDTQYF.

With regard to this clone: Relative to the germline gene, one junction end is altered; a read error may explain this. The J gene is TRBJ2-2, the V gene TRBV4-1; a possible D gene is TRBD1 (7 bases). Germline CDR1 and CDR2: MGHRA and YSYEKL. CDR3 length equals 16 residues. This CDR3 reads CASSRDRAGGTGELSF. In DNA, the CDR3 is TGCGCCAGCAGCCGAGACAGGGCTGGAGGGACCGGGGAGCTGTCTTTT.

This clone has a count of ten or more. The rearrangement uses TRBV9 and TRBJ1-3; no clear D gene. CDR1 is SGDLS and CDR2 is YYNGEE in the germline V gene. The CDR3 has 12 amino acids. The germline V and J ends were trimmed by 3 bases and 7 bases, with 8 bases remaining between them. CDR3 nucleotides: TGTGCCAGCAGCGGCTCTAAGAACACCATATATTTT. Its translation is CASSGSKNTIYF.